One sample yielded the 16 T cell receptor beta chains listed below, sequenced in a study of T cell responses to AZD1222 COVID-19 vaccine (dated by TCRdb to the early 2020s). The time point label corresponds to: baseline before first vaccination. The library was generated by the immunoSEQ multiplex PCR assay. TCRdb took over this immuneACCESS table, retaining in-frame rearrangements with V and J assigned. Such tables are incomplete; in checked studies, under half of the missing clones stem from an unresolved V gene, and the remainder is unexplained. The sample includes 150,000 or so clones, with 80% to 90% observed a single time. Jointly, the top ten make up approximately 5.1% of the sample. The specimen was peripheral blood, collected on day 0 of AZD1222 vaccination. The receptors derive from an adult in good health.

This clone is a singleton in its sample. Here the CDR3 reads CASRGQLNSPLHF. The CDR3 nucleotides are TGTGCCAGCAGGGGACAGCTAAATTCACCCCTCCACTTT. The gene calls are TRBV6-5 and TRBJ1-6, with 7 bases that match TRBD1. Trimming cost V 6 bases and J 7 bases; bases outside gene matches: 3. The CDR3 sequence is 13 residues long. CDR1 MNHEY and CDR2 SVGAGI come from the germline V gene.

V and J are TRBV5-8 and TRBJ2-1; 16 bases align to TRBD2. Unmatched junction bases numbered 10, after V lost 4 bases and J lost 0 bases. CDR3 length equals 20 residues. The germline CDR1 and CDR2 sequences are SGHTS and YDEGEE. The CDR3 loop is CASSPHLGLAGGSSYNEQFF. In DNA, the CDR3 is TGTGCCAGCAGCCCGCACCTGGGACTAGCGGGAGGGAGCTCCTACAATGAGCAGTTCTTC.

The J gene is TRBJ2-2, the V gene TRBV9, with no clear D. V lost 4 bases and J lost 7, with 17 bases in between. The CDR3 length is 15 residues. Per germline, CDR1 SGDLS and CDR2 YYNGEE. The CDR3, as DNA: TGTGCCAGCAGCCCCACTATGATGGTTGGCGGGGAGCTGTTTTTT. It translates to CASSPTMMVGGELFF.

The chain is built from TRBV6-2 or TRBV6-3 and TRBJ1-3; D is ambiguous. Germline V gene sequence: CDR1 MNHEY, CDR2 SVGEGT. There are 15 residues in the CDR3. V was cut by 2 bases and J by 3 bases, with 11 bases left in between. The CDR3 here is CASSYKKEGGNTIYF. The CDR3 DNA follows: TGTGCCAGCAGTTACAAGAAGGAAGGTGGAAACACCATATATTTT.

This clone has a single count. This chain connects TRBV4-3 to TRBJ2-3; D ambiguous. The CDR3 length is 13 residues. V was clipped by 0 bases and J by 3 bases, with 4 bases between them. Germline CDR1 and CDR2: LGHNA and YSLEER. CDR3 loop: CASSQEFTDTQYF. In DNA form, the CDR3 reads TGCGCCAGCAGCCAAGAGTTTACAGATACGCAGTATTTT.

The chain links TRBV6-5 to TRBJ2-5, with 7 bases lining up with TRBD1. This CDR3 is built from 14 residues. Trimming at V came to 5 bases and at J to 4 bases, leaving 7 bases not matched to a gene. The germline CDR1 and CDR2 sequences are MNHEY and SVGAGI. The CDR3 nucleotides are TGTGCCAGCAGTACTACGACAGGGTTAGAGACCCAGTACTTC. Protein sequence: CASSTTTGLETQYF.

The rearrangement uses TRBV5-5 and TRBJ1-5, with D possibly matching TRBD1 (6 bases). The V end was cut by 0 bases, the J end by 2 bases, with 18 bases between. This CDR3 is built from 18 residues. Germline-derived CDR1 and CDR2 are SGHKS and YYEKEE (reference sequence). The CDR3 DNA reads TGTGCCAGCAGCTTGGCGGGACAAGGGCCGAGGGGCAATCAGCCCCAGCATTTT. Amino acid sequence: CASSLAGQGPRGNQPQHF.

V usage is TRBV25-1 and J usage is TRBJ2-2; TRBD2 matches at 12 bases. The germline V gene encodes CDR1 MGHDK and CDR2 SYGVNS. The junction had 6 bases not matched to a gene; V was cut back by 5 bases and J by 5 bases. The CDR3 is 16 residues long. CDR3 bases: TGTGCCAGCAGTCCCAGACTAGCGGGAGTAACCGGGGAGCTGTTTTTT. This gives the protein CASSPRLAGVTGELFF.

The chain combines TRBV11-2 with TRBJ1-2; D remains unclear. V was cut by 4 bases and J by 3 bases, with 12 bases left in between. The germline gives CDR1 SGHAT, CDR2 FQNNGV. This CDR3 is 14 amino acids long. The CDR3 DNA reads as TGTGCCAGCAGCTCCCTGCAGGCCTACTATGGCTACACCTTC. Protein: CASSSLQAYYGYTF.

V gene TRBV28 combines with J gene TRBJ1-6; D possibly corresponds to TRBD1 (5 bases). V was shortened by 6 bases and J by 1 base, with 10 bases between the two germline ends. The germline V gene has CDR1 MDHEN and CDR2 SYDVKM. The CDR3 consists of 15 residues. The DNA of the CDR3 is TGTGCCAGCAGGCCAGGGTGGTCCTATAATTCACCCCTCCACTTT. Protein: CASRPGWSYNSPLHF. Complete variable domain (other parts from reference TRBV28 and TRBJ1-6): DVKVTQSSRYLVKRTGEKVFLECVQDMDHENMFWYRQDPGLGLRLIYFSYDVKMKEKGDIPEGYSVSREKKERFSLILESASTNQTSMYLCASRPGWSYNSPLHFGNGTRLTVT.

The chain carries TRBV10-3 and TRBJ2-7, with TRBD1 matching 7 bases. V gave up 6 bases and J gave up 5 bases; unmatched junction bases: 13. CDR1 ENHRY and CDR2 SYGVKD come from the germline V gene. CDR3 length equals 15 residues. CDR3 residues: CAIRHTGAGTHEQYF. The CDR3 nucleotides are TGTGCCATCAGACATACAGGGGCGGGCACCCACGAGCAGTACTTC.

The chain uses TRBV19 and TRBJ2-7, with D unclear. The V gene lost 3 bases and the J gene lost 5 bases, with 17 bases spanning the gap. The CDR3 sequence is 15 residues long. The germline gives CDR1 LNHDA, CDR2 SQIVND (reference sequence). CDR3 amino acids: CASSISSQAVDEQYF. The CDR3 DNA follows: TGTGCCAGTAGTATCAGTTCGCAGGCAGTAGACGAGCAGTACTTC. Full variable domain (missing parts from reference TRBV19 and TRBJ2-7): DGGITQSPKYLFRKEGQNVTLSCEQNLNHDAMYWYRQDPGQGLRLIYYSQIVNDFQKGDIAEGYSVSREKKESFPLTVTSAQKNPTAFYLCASSISSQAVDEQYFGPGTRLTVT.

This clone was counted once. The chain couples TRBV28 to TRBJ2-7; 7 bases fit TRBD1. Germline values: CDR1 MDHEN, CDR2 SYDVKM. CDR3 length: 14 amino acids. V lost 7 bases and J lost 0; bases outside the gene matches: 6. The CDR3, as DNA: TGTGCCAGCACCCCGACAGGGAGCTCCTACGAGCAGTACTTC. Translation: CASTPTGSSYEQYF.

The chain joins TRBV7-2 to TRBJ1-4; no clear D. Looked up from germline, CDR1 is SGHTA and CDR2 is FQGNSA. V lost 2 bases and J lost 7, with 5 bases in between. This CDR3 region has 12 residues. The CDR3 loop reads CASSLNTEKLFF. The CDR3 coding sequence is TGTGCCAGCAGCTTAAACACTGAAAAACTGTTTTTT.

The CDR3 region has the DNA TGCGCCAGCAGCCAGGGACGGCCGTTAACTAATGAAAAACTGTTTTTT. Protein product: CASSQGRPLTNEKLFF. V and J are TRBV4-3 and TRBJ1-4, with D possibly being TRBD1 (5 bases). The V end was cut by 3 bases, the J end by 1 base, with 12 bases between. The CDR3 sequence is 16 residues long. The germline CDR1 and CDR2 sequences are LGHNA and YSLEER.

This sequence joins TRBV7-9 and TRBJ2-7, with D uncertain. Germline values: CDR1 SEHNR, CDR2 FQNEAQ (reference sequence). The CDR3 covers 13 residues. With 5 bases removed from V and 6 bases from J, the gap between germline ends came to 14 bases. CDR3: CASSLVGVSEQYF. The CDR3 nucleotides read TGTGCCAGCAGCCTGGTAGGTGTGAGCGAGCAGTACTTC.